This is a list of T cell receptor beta chains from one sample in a study of Ad26.COV2.S vaccination and SARS-CoV-2 variants. Profiled with immunoSEQ multiplex PCR; TCRdb holds only in-frame clones, not every one. The sample holds hundreds of thousands of clones, nearly 90% seen once. The material sequenced was peripheral blood, taken in a trial of Ad26.COV2.S vaccine versus placebo. The source of these receptors is a person between 18 and 65 years old who received the Ad26.COV2.S COVID-19 vaccine or a placebo. The CDR3 runs from the conserved cysteine through the conserved F or W. Each record gives: D gene, clone size, V gene, J gene, CDR3 DNA, CDR3 protein. The D gene is left open where the match is weak. Only part of the rows carry a size: once, few, many, or a class if the clone is expanded.

D gene: -; clone size: -; V gene: TRBV5-1; J gene: TRBJ2-2; CDR3 DNA: TGCGCCAGCAGCCAAAACAGGGCGTCGGGGGAGCTGTTTTTT; CDR3 protein: CASSQNRASGELFF
D gene: -; clone size: -; V gene: TRBV18; J gene: TRBJ2-5; CDR3 DNA: TGTGCCAGCTCACCACGCGCCTACCAAGAGACCCAGTACTTC; CDR3 protein: CASSPRAYQETQYF
D gene: TRBD1; clone size: -; V gene: TRBV9; J gene: TRBJ1-6; CDR3 DNA: TGTGCCAGCAGCCCCCACCAGGGACAGGGGGCGAGTTCACCCCTCCACTTT; CDR3 protein: CASSPHQGQGASSPLHF
D gene: TRBD2; clone size: -; V gene: TRBV2; J gene: TRBJ2-3; CDR3 DNA: TGTGCCAGCCTATCGCTAGCGGGAGGGCTCAGGGATACGCAGTATTTT; CDR3 protein: CASLSLAGGLRDTQYF
D gene: -; clone size: -; V gene: TRBV19; J gene: TRBJ2-3; CDR3 DNA: TGTGCCAGTAGTATAAGTAGTGGGCCTAGCGAAAGCACAGATACGCAGTATTTT; CDR3 protein: CASSISSGPSESTDTQYF
D gene: -; clone size: -; V gene: TRBV13; J gene: TRBJ1-4; CDR3 DNA: TGTGCCAGCAGCTCAAATCTTCTAGGGGAGGAAAAACTGTTTTTT; CDR3 protein: CASSSNLLGEEKLFF
D gene: -; clone size: -; V gene: TRBV10-2; J gene: TRBJ2-7; CDR3 DNA: TGCGCCAGCAGTGAGGGGCCCTCCTTCTACTACGAGCAGTACTTC; CDR3 protein: CASSEGPSFYYEQYF
D gene: -; clone size: -; V gene: TRBV2; J gene: TRBJ1-2; CDR3 DNA: TGTGCCAGCAGTCAGGGTCAAATTACCTATGGCTACACCTTC; CDR3 protein: CASSQGQITYGYTF
D gene: -; clone size: -; V gene: TRBV3-1/TRBV3-2; J gene: TRBJ1-1; CDR3 DNA: TGTGCCAGCAGCCAAGGAACCCCGCCTGAAGCTTTCTTT; CDR3 protein: CASSQGTPPEAFF
D gene: -; clone size: -; V gene: TRBV6-6; J gene: TRBJ2-2; CDR3 DNA: TGTGCCAGCAATAACAGGGGGGGTAAGGCCGGGGAGCTGTTTTTT; CDR3 protein: CASNNRGGKAGELFF
D gene: -; clone size: -; V gene: TRBV11-3; J gene: TRBJ1-2; CDR3 DNA: TGTGCCAGCGCTGATCAAGGGGTACTAGGCTATGGCTACACCTTC; CDR3 protein: CASADQGVLGYGYTF
D gene: TRBD2; clone size: -; V gene: TRBV9; J gene: TRBJ2-2; CDR3 DNA: TGTGCCAGCAGCGTAGGATCCCAAGCGGGGAAGAACACCGGGGAGCTGTTTTTT; CDR3 protein: CASSVGSQAGKNTGELFF
D gene: -; clone size: -; V gene: TRBV18; J gene: TRBJ1-1; CDR3 DNA: TGTGCCAGCTCACCAACTTTGAACACTGAAGCTTTCTTT; CDR3 protein: CASSPTLNTEAFF
D gene: -; clone size: -; V gene: TRBV18; J gene: TRBJ2-5; CDR3 DNA: TGTGCCAGCTCACCGCTACCATACCAAGAGACCCAGTACTTC; CDR3 protein: CASSPLPYQETQYF
D gene: -; clone size: once; V gene: TRBV7-2; J gene: TRBJ1-5; CDR3 DNA: TGTGCCAGCAGCTCGCATAGCAATCAGCCCCAGCATTTT; CDR3 protein: CASSSHSNQPQHF
D gene: -; clone size: -; V gene: TRBV2; J gene: TRBJ2-4; CDR3 DNA: TGTGCCAGCAGTGAAGCTAGAGCCGCCGGGGCCGGGCACATTCAGTACTTC; CDR3 protein: CASSEARAAGAGHIQYF
D gene: -; clone size: -; V gene: TRBV7-9; J gene: TRBJ1-5; CDR3 DNA: TGTGCCAGCAGCTTAAATTTCGAGCCCCAGCATTTT; CDR3 protein: CASSLNFEPQHF
D gene: -; clone size: -; V gene: TRBV6-6; J gene: TRBJ1-2; CDR3 DNA: TGTGCCAGCAGCTACACGACAGCTAGCTATGGCTACACCTTC; CDR3 protein: CASSYTTASYGYTF
D gene: -; clone size: -; V gene: TRBV7-2; J gene: TRBJ2-5; CDR3 DNA: TGTGCCAGCAGCCAACCTCTTAGGGGGATTCAAGAGACCCAGTACTTC; CDR3 protein: CASSQPLRGIQETQYF
D gene: -; clone size: -; V gene: TRBV20-1; J gene: TRBJ1-2; CDR3 DNA: TGCAGTGCTGGAATATACTATGGCTACACCTTC; CDR3 protein: CSAGIYYGYTF
D gene: -; clone size: -; V gene: TRBV11-2; J gene: TRBJ1-3; CDR3 DNA: TGTGCCAGCAGGAGAACCGGGGGATCGGGAAACACCATATATTTT; CDR3 protein: CASRRTGGSGNTIYF
D gene: -; clone size: -; V gene: TRBV4-3; J gene: TRBJ1-6; CDR3 DNA: TGCGCCAGCAGCCAAGACAGTGCTTCACCCCTCCACTTT; CDR3 protein: CASSQDSASPLHF
D gene: -; clone size: -; V gene: TRBV28; J gene: TRBJ2-5; CDR3 DNA: TGTGCCAGCAGTTTACAGACGCAAGAGACCCAGTACTTC; CDR3 protein: CASSLQTQETQYF
D gene: -; clone size: -; V gene: TRBV7-2; J gene: TRBJ2-1; CDR3 DNA: TGTGCCAGCAGCTTTGACCCTGGATACAATGAGCAGTTCTTC; CDR3 protein: CASSFDPGYNEQFF
D gene: -; clone size: -; V gene: TRBV7-2; J gene: TRBJ1-1; CDR3 DNA: TGTGCCAGCAGCTTAGTCCGGCCGAACACTGAAGCTTTCTTT; CDR3 protein: CASSLVRPNTEAFF
D gene: -; clone size: -; V gene: TRBV4-2; J gene: TRBJ1-5; CDR3 DNA: TGTGCCAGCAGCGAACGAGGGGATGGGAGCAATCAGCCCCAGCATTTT; CDR3 protein: CASSERGDGSNQPQHF
D gene: -; clone size: -; V gene: TRBV30; J gene: TRBJ1-1; CDR3 DNA: TGTGCCTGGGGAGGGGGAATCACTGAAGCTTTCTTT; CDR3 protein: CAWGGGITEAFF
D gene: -; clone size: -; V gene: TRBV2; J gene: TRBJ1-2; CDR3 DNA: TGTGCCAGCACCCCGACAGGAGGGGCCTATGGCTACACCTTC; CDR3 protein: CASTPTGGAYGYTF